The 17 T cell receptor beta chains in this list originate from one sample, sequenced in a study of vaccination and CD4 T cells after COVID-19. These receptors lack a known antigen. An Oncomine TCR Beta short-read assay was used to sequence the DNA from cultured CD4+ T cells. In TCRdb, the PCR reads were re-called with MiXCR into one record per CDR3 protein. The sample carries about 9,000 distinct CDR3 sequences, roughly a fifth recorded once. Treatment given: roughly nine-day PBMC culture with coronavirus spike peptide pools or control peptides (ViraFEST assay). Sequencing used CD4+ T cells from blood, cultured in vitro, obtained after SARS-CoV-2 vaccination. Every receptor here comes from a human donor who had recovered from COVID-19.

This chain joins TRBV7-9 and TRBJ1-6, with no clear D. CDR3 size: 13 residues. The germline CDR1 and CDR2 sequences are SEHNR and FQNEAQ (reference sequence). Deletions cut 5 bases from V and 12 bases from J, with 14 bases between. CDR3 amino acids: CASSLVRSEPLHF. The DNA for the CDR3 is TGTGCCAGCAGCCTGGTCCGTTCCGAACCCCTCCACTTT.

This clonotype was picked up many times. This chain joins TRBV6-5 and TRBJ1-2; D call uncertain. The V gene's germline CDR1 is MNHEY and CDR2 SVGAGI. Trimming removed 2 bases from V and 0 bases from J, with 10 bases in between. The CDR3 is 15 residues long. The CDR3 spells CASSYGQSANYGYTF. The CDR3 DNA is TGTGCCAGCAGTTACGGGCAGTCTGCTAACTATGGCTACACCTTC.

By sample fraction, this clonotype is medium-sized (0.01 to 0.1%). The rearrangement links TRBV27 to TRBJ2-5; D possibly corresponds to TRBD1 (5 bases). Trimming stripped 5 bases from V and 5 bases from J, with 18 bases between. This CDR3 contains 15 residues. The germline V gene has CDR1 MNHEY and CDR2 SMNVEV (reference sequence). CDR3 DNA sequence: TGTGCCAGCAGTCCATCCAGGGTTAGGGGTGAGACCCAGTACTTC. It specifies CASSPSRVRGETQYF.

The J gene is TRBJ2-2, the V gene TRBV6-1, with D unresolved. The CDR3 has 14 amino acids. Per the germline V gene, CDR1 is MNHNS and CDR2 is SASEGT. V lost 6 bases to trimming and J lost 6 bases, with 14 bases between them. The CDR3, as DNA: TGTGCCAGCAGCCACACTGAAAGAGCCGGGGAGCTGTTTTTT. Translation: CASSHTERAGELFF.

About this clonotype: A single base separates this from a much larger clone, so it may be a read error. V and J are TRBV7-3 and TRBJ2-3; a weak D match, TRBD2 (6 bases). CDR3 length: 15 residues. The germline V gene encodes CDR1 SGHTA and CDR2 FQGTGA. CDR3 nucleotide sequence: TGTGCCAGCAGTTTAACCGAGACAGCGGGAGATACGCAGTATTTT. Protein: CASSLTETAGDTQYF. Full variable domain (rest looked up from reference TRBV7-3 and TRBJ2-3): GAGVSQTPSNKVTEKGKYVELRCDPISGHTALYWYRQSLGQGPEFLIYFQGTGAADDSGLPNDRFFAVRPEGSVSTLKIQRTERGDSAVYLCASSLTETAGDTQYFGPGTRLTVL.

This chain joins TRBV5-1 and TRBJ2-1, with 10 bases aligning to TRBD1. Losses at the gene ends were 0 bases for V and 7 bases for J; bases not matched to a gene: 1. Germline CDR1 reads SGHRS; CDR2 reads YFSETQ. The CDR3 extends over 14 amino acids. The CDR3 DNA reads TGCGCCAGCAGCTTGGGGACAGGGGGAAATGAGCAGTTCTTC. Translated, it gives CASSLGTGGNEQFF.

This clonotype was seen more than once but under ten times. The V and J genes are TRBV2 and TRBJ1-2; D may be TRBD1 (6 bases). This CDR3 is 15 amino acids long. Germline loops: CDR1 SNHLY, CDR2 FYNNEI. Trimming left V 6 bases short and J 4 bases short, with 18 bases between. The CDR3 loop reads CASRGDTGQIYGYTF. CDR3 coding DNA: TGTGCCAGCAGGGGGGATACAGGACAGATCTATGGCTACACCTTC.

This chain uses TRBV18 with TRBJ2-2; TRBD2 agrees at 10 bases. V dropped 0 bases and J dropped 4; count of bases not matched to a gene: 2. The length of the CDR3 is 16 residues. The germline V gene has CDR1 KGHSH and CDR2 LQKENI. For the CDR3, the DNA is TGTGCCAGCTCACCACCGTCTAGCGGGGGCACCGGGGAGCTGTTTTTT. This translates into CASSPPSSGGTGELFF.

This clonotype rates as medium-sized (0.01 to 0.1%). The V call is TRBV7-9, the J call TRBJ2-5; 8 nucleotides match TRBD1. The CDR3 covers 13 residues. V shed 4 bases and J 4 bases; nucleotides not matched to a gene: 2. Germline CDR1 and CDR2: SEHNR and FQNEAQ (reference sequence). CDR3 residues: CASSSRGPETQYF. Written as DNA, the CDR3 is TGTGCCAGCAGCTCCAGGGGGCCAGAGACCCAGTACTTC. The complete variable domain, with remaining parts taken from reference TRBV7-9 and TRBJ2-5, reads DTGVSQNPRHKITKRGQNVTFRCDPISEHNRLYWYRQTLGQGPEFLTYFQNEAQLEKSRLLSDRFSAERPKGSFSTLEIQRTEQGDSAMYLCASSSRGPETQYFGPGTRLLVL.

This chain joins TRBV6-2 or TRBV6-3 and TRBJ2-7; 12 bases are shared with TRBD2. With 0 bases clipped from V and 5 bases from J, the junction kept 8 bases outside the gene matches. The germline gives CDR1 MNHEY, CDR2 SVGEGT. The CDR3 has 17 amino acids. The CDR3 nucleotides read TGTGCCAGCAGTTACTCGAAGCTAGCGGGGGGGAGCCACGAGCAGTACTTC. Translation gives CASSYSKLAGGSHEQYF.

This clonotype turned up a few times. V is TRBV9 and J is TRBJ2-7; D might be TRBD2 (6 bases). The CDR3 is made up of 15 amino acids. Trimming took 0 bases from V and 0 from J, leaving 10 bases between them. Germline V lookup: CDR1 SGDLS, CDR2 YYNGEE. The CDR3 sequence is CASSVGYGSSYEQYF. The CDR3 DNA follows: TGTGCCAGCAGCGTAGGGTACGGGAGCTCCTACGAGCAGTACTTC.

The genes are TRBV24-1 and TRBJ2-3; 9 nucleotides match TRBD2. Germline V CDR1 and CDR2: KGHDR, SFDVKD. Losses at the gene ends were 4 bases for V and 5 bases for J; bases not matched to a gene: 12. The CDR3 totals 17 residues. CDR3 loop: CATSEGRSGRSGDTQYF. The CDR3 nucleotides are TGTGCCACCAGTGAAGGTCGGAGCGGGAGGTCTGGAGATACGCAGTATTTT.

The CDR3 sequence: CASRVSGGNEQFF. The CDR3 region has the DNA TGTGCCAGCCGGGTATCAGGGGGCAATGAGCAGTTCTTC. This chain uses TRBV6-1 with TRBJ2-1; 7 bases align to TRBD1. Trimming removed 8 bases from V and 6 bases from J; junction bases left unmatched: 7. CDR3 size: 13 residues. From germline, CDR1 is MNHNS and CDR2 SASEGT.

This clonotype has a handful of counts. The chain links TRBV7-3 to TRBJ2-1; D may correspond to TRBD1 or TRBD2 (5 bases each). Germline V gene data show CDR1 as SGHTA and CDR2 as FQGTGA. Trimming pared 2 bases from V and 6 bases from J, leaving 11 bases between. The CDR3 has 14 residues. The CDR3 is CASSLFGGSNEQFF. DNA of the CDR3: TGTGCCAGCAGCTTATTTGGGGGTAGCAATGAGCAGTTCTTC.

V and J are TRBV24-1 and TRBJ2-1, with 9 bases that match TRBD1. Germline CDR1 and CDR2: KGHDR and SFDVKD. J was trimmed by 4 bases and V by 8 bases; bases with no gene match: 17. The CDR3 sequence is 18 residues long. The DNA for the CDR3 is TGTGCCACCACTTGGACAGGGGACTTGGCCCAAACATACAATGAGCAGTTCTTC. Protein sequence: CATTWTGDLAQTYNEQFF.

This clonotype has more than one count but fewer than ten. This chain uses TRBV29-1 with TRBJ2-7; D is undetermined. CDR1 and CDR2 (germline): SQVTM, ANQGSEA. The V end was cut by 0 bases, the J end by 5 bases, with 11 bases between. CDR3 length: 13 residues. The CDR3 sequence is CSVEEWERHEQYF. The DNA of the CDR3 is TGCAGCGTTGAAGAGTGGGAACGACACGAGCAGTACTTC.

V usage is TRBV18 and J usage is TRBJ2-3, with TRBD2 matching over 12 bases. This CDR3 has 15 amino acids. Germline V gene sequence: CDR1 KGHSH, CDR2 LQKENI. Trimming at V came to 3 bases and at J to 6 bases, leaving 4 bases not matched to a gene. CDR3 amino acids: CASSPGLAGMDTQYF. CDR3 in DNA: TGTGCCAGCTCACCTGGACTAGCGGGAATGGATACGCAGTATTTT.